This record looks at one T cell receptor beta chain sequence and its context. The data originate from a study of blood T cell repertoires in COVID-19. On the study more broadly: Spain, Italy and the United States supplied samples that represented acute and convalescent COVID-19. Sample material is recorded as cDNA or gDNA derived from T cells, B-cell-depleted T cells, or PBMCs.

Methods used by the authors: Scientists estimated how many nucleated cells there were by amplifying reference gene primers. Assay: immunoSEQ multiplex PCR; the TCRdb copy retains only in-frame clones and omits some. That table is the source of V, J and clone size, and D and trimming were worked out from the DNA. The sample lists roughly 200,000 clones, over 75% occurring once. The CDR3 consists of 12 residues. Germline CDR1 MDHEN, CDR2 SYDVKM. The ends lost 9 bases at V and 5 bases at J; junction bases unmatched: 4. V gene TRBV28 combines with J gene TRBJ1-5, with TRBD1 identical over 7 bases. Sequenced sample: peripheral blood. The origin of this receptor is a human donor with active or convalescent COVID-19. The donor label of this sample is uncertain. As DNA, the CDR3 is TGTGCCAGTAGACAGGGAGATCAGCCCCAGCATTTT. The encoded protein is CASRQGDQPQHF.